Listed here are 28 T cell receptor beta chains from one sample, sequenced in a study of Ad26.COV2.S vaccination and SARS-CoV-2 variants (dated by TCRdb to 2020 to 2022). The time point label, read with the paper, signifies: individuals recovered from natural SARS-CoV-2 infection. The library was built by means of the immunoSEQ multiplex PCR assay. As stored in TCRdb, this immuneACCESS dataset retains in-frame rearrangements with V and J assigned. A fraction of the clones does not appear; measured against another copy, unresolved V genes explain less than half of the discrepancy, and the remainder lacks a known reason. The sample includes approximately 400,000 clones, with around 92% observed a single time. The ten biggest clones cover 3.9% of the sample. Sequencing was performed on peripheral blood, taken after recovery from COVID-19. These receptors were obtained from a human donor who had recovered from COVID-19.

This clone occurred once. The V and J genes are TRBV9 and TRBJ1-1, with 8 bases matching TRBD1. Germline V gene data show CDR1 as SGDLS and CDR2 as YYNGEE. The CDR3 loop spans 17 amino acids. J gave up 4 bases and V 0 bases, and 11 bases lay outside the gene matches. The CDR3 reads CASSVDPPQGAITEAFF. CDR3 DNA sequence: TGTGCCAGCAGCGTAGACCCCCCTCAGGGGGCGATCACTGAAGCTTTCTTT.

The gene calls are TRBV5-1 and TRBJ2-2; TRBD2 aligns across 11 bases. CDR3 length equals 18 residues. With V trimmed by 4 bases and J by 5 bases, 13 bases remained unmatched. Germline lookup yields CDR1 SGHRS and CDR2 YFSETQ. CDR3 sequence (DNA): TGCGCCAGCAGCGAACGACTAGCGGGGCAACCCGGGACCGGGGAGCTGTTTTTT. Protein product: CASSERLAGQPGTGELFF.

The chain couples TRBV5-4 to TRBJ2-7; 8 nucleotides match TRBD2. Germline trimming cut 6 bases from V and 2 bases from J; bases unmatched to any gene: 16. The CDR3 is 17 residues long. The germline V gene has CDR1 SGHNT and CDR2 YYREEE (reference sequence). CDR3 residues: CASTGETSGGRTYEQYF. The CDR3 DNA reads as TGTGCCAGCACCGGGGAAACCAGCGGGGGCCGAACCTACGAGCAGTACTTC.

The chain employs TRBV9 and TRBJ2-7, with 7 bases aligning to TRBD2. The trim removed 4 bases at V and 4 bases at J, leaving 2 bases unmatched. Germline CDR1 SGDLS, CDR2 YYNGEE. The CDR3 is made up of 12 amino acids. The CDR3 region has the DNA TGTGCCAGCAGCACGGGGGGATACGAGCAGTACTTC. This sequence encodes CASSTGGYEQYF.

The CDR3: CASSETTAQETQYF. For the CDR3, the DNA is TGTGCCAGCAGTGAAACTACAGCCCAAGAGACCCAGTACTTC. The chain uses TRBV2 and TRBJ2-5; D remains unclear. The germline V gene encodes CDR1 SNHLY and CDR2 FYNNEI. The V end was cut by 2 bases, the J end by 1 base, with 8 bases between. CDR3 length: 14 residues.

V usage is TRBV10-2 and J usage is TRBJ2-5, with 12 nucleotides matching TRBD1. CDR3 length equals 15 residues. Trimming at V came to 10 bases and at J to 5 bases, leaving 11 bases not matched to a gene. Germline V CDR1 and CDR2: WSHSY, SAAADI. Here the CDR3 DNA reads TGCGCCACCAAAATCCGGGACAGGGGGCAGGAGACCCAGTACTTC. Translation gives CATKIRDRGQETQYF.

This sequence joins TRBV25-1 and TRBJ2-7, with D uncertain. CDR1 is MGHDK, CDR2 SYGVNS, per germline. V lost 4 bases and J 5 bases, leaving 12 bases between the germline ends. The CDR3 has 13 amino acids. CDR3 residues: CASSVASWNEQYF. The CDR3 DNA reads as TGTGCCAGCAGTGTCGCCAGCTGGAACGAGCAGTACTTC.

The CDR3 nucleotides read TGTGCCAGCAGCCCATCGGGGGGAGCCAAAAACATTCAGTACTTC. Protein product: CASSPSGGAKNIQYF. This chain links TRBV3-1 (or the pseudogene TRBV3-2) with TRBJ2-4; TRBD2 matches at 7 bases. The V segment lost 4 bases and the J segment 0 bases; nucleotides outside the gene matches: 3. The germline V gene encodes CDR1 LGHDT and CDR2 YNNKEL (reference sequence). CDR3 length: 15 residues.

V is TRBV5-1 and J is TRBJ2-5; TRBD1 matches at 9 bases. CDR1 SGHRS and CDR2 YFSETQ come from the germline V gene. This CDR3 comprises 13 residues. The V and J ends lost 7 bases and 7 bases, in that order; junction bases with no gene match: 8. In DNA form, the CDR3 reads TGCGCCAGCCAAACAGGGGGCGAGAGGACCCAGTACTTC. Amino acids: CASQTGGERTQYF.

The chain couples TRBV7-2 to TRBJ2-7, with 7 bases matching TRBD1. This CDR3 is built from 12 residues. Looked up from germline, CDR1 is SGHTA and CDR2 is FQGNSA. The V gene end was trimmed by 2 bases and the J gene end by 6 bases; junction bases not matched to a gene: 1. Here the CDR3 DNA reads TGTGCCAGCAGCTTATGGACAGGCGAGCAGTACTTC. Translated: CASSLWTGEQYF.

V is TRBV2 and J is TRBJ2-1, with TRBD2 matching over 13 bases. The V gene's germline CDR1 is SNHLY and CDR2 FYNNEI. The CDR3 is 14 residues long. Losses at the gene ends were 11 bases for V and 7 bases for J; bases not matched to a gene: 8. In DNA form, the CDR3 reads TGTGCCTCAACTAGCGGGGGGGCCGGGAATGAGCAGTTCTTC. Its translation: CASTSGGAGNEQFF.

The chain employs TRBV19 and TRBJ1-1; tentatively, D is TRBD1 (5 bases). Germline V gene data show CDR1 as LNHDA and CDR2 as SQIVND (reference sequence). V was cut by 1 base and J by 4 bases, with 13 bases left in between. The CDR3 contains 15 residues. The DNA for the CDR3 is TGTGCCAGTAGTATAGGGCAGGGAGGAACCACTGAAGCTTTCTTT. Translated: CASSIGQGGTTEAFF. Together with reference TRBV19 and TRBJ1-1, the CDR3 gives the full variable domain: DGGITQSPKYLFRKEGQNVTLSCEQNLNHDAMYWYRQDPGQGLRLIYYSQIVNDFQKGDIAEGYSVSREKKESFPLTVTSAQKNPTAFYLCASSIGQGGTTEAFFGQGTRLTVV.

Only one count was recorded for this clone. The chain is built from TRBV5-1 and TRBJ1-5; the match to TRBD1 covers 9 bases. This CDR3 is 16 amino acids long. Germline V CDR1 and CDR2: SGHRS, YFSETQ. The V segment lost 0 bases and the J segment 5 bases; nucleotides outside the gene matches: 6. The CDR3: CASSLGTGEGYQPQHF. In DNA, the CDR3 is TGCGCCAGCAGCTTGGGGACAGGGGAAGGATATCAGCCCCAGCATTTT. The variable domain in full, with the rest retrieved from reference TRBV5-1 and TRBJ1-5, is KAGVTQTPRYLIKTRGQQVTLSCSPISGHRSVSWYQQTPGQGLQFLFEYFSETQRNKGNFPGRFSGRQFSNSRSEMNVSTLELGDSALYLCASSLGTGEGYQPQHFGDGTRLSIL.

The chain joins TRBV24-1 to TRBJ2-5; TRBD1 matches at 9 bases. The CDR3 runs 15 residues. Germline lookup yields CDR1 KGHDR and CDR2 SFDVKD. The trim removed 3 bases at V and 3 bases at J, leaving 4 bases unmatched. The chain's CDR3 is CATSDPGTGKETQYF. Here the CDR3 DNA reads TGTGCCACCAGTGATCCCGGGACAGGGAAAGAGACCCAGTACTTC.

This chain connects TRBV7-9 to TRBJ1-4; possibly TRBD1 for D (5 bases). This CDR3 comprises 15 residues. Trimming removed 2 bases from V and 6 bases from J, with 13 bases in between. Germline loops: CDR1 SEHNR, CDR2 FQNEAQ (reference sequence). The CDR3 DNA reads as TGTGCCAGCAGCTTATCTGGGGCAGGAGATGAAAAACTGTTTTTT. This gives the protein CASSLSGAGDEKLFF.

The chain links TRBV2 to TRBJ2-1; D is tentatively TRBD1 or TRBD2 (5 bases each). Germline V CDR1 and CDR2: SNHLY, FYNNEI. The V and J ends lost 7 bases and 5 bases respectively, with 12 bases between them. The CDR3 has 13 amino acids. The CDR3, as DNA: TGTGCCAGCACCGGGGCCCCGAACAATGAGCAGTTCTTC. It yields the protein CASTGAPNNEQFF.

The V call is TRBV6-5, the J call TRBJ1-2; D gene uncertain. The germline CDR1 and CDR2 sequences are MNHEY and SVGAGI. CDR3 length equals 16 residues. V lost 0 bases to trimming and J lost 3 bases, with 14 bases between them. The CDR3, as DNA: TGTGCCAGCAGTTACTCGAGTGCCAGAGGGCACTATGGCTACACCTTC. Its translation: CASSYSSARGHYGYTF.

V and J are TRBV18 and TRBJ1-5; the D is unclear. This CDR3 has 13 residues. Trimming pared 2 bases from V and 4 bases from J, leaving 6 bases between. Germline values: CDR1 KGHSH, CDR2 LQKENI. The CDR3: CASSPGNNQPQHF. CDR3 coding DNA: TGTGCCAGCTCACCAGGGAATAATCAGCCCCAGCATTTT. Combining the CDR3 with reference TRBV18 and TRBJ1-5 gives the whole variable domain NAGVMQNPRHLVRRRGQEARLRCSPMKGHSHVYWYRQLPEEGLKFMVYLQKENIIDESGMPKERFSAEFPKEGPSILRIQQVVRGDSAAYFCASSPGNNQPQHFGDGTRLSIL.

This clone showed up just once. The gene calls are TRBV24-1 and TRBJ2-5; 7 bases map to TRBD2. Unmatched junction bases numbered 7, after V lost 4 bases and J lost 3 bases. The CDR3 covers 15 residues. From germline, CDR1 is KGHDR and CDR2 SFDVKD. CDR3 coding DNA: TGTGCCACCAGTGACAATCGGACTAGAAAAGAGACCCAGTACTTC. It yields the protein CATSDNRTRKETQYF.

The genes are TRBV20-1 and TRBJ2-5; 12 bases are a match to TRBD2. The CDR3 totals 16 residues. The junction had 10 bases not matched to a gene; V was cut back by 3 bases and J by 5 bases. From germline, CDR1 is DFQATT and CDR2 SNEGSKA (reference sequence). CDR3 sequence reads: CSASRASGGARETQYF. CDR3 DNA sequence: TGCAGTGCTAGTCGGGCTAGCGGGGGGGCCAGGGAGACCCAGTACTTC.

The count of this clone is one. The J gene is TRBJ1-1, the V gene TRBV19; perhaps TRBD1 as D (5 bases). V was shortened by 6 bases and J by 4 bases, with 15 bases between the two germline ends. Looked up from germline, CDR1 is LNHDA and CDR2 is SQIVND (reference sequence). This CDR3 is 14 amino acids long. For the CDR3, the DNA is TGTGCCAGTAGGTTACAGGTTGGGAGCACTGAAGCTTTCTTT. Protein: CASRLQVGSTEAFF. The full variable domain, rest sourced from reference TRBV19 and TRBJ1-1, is DGGITQSPKYLFRKEGQNVTLSCEQNLNHDAMYWYRQDPGQGLRLIYYSQIVNDFQKGDIAEGYSVSREKKESFPLTVTSAQKNPTAFYLCASRLQVGSTEAFFGQGTRLTVV.

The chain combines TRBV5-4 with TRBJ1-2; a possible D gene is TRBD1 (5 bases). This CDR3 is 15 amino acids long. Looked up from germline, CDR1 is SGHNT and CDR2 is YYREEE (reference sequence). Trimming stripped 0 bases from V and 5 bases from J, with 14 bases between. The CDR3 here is CASSLAGGGGYGYTF. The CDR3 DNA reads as TGTGCCAGCAGCTTGGCCGGCGGGGGAGGTTATGGCTACACCTTC.

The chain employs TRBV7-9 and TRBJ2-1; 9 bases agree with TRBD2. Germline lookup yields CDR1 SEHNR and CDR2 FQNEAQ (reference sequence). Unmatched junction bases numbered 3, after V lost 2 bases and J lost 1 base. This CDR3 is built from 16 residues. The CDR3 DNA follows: TGTGCCAGCAGCTTACAGCGGGGGGTATCCTACAATGAGCAGTTCTTC. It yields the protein CASSLQRGVSYNEQFF.

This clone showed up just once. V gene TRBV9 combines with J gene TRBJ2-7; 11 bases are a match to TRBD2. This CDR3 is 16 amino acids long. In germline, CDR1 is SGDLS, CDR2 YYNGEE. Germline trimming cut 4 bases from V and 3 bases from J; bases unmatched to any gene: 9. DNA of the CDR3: TGTGCCAGCAGCTCCCAACTAGCGGGGGATTTCTACGAGCAGTACTTC. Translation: CASSSQLAGDFYEQYF.

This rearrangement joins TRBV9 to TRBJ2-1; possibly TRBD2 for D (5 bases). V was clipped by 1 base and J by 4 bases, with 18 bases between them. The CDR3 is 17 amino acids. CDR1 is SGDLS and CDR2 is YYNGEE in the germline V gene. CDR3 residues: CASSVQEGGRAYNEQFF. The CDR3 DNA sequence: TGTGCCAGCAGCGTACAAGAGGGTGGCCGGGCTTACAATGAGCAGTTCTTC.

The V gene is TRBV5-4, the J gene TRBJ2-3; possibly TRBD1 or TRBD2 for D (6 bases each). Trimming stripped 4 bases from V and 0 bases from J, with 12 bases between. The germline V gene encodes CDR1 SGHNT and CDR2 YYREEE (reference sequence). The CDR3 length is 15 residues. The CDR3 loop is CASSPGGGSTDTQYF. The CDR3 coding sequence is TGTGCCAGCAGCCCCGGGGGCGGAAGCACAGATACGCAGTATTTT.

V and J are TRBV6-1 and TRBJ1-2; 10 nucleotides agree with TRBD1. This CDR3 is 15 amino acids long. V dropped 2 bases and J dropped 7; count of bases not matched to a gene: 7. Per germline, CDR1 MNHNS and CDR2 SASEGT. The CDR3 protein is CASSENPGQGFGYTF. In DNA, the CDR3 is TGTGCCAGCAGTGAAAATCCGGGACAGGGGTTTGGCTACACCTTC.

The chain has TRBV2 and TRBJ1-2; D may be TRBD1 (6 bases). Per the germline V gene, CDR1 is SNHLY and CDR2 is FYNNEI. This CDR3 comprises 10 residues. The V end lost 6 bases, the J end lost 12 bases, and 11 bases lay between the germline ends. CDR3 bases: TGTGCCAGCAGCGTGACAGGTCACACCTTC. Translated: CASSVTGHTF.